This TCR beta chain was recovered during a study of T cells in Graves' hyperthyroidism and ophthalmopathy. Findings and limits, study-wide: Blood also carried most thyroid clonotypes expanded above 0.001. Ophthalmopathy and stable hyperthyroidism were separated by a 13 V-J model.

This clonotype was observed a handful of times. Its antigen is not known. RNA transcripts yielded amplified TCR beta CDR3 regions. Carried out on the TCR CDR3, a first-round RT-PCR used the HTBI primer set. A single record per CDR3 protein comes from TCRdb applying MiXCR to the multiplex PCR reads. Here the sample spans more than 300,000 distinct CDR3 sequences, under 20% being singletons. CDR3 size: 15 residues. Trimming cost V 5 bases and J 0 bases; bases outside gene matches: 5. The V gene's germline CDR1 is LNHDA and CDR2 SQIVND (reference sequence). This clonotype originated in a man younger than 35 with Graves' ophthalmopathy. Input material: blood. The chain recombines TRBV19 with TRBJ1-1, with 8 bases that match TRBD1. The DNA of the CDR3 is TGTGCCAGTAGTTCCATGGACAGGGTGAACACTGAAGCTTTCTTT. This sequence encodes CASSSMDRVNTEAFF.